The entry below gives a single T cell receptor beta chain sequence along with its context. This record comes from a study of blood T cell repertoires in COVID-19. The wider study: Some COVID-19 samples were acute and others convalescent; all came from the United States, Italy and Spain. PBMCs, B-cell-depleted T cells, or T cells provided the cDNA or gDNA that made up the material.

This CDR3 has 14 residues. Germline-derived CDR1 and CDR2 are LGHNA and YSLEER. V was shortened by 3 bases and J by 2 bases, with 10 bases between the two germline ends. Original handling: By means of reference gene primer amplification, nucleated cell counts were estimated. Clones were sequenced by immunoSEQ multiplex PCR, and TCRdb holds only the in-frame ones, with some missing. V and J calls and clone size are given by that table; D and trimming were obtained from the DNA. This table holds 120,000 to 150,000 clones, around 81% found once. Sequencing was carried out using peripheral blood. The rearrangement links TRBV4-3 to TRBJ1-2, with D hard to call. The TCR comes from a human donor in a cohort sampled during active COVID-19. CDR3 bases: TGCGCCAGCAGCCAGCAAGCGGCGAACTATGGCTACACCTTC. Amino acid sequence: CASSQQAANYGYTF.